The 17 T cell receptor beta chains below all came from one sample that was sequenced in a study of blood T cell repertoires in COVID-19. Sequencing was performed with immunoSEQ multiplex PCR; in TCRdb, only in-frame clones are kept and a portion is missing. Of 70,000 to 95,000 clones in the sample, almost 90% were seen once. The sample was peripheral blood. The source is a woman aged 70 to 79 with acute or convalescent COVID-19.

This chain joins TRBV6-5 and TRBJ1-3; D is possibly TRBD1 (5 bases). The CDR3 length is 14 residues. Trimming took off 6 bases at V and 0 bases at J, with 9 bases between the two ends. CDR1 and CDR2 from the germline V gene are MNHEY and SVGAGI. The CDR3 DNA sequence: TGTGCCAGCAGCCGACAGTTCTCTGGAAACACCATATATTTT. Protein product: CASSRQFSGNTIYF.

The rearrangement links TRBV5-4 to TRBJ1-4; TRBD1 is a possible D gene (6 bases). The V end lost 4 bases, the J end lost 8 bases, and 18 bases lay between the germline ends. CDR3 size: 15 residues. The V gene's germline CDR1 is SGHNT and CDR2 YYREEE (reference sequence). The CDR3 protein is CASSGDPQGREKLFF. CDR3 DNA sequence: TGTGCCAGCAGCGGCGACCCACAGGGAAGGGAAAAACTGTTTTTT.

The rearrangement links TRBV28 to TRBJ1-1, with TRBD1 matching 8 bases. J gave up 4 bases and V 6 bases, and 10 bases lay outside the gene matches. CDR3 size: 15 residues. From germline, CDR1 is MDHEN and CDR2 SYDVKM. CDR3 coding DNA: TGTGCCAGCAGAACCCAGGGACAGGTGGCCACTGAAGCTTTCTTT. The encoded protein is CASRTQGQVATEAFF.

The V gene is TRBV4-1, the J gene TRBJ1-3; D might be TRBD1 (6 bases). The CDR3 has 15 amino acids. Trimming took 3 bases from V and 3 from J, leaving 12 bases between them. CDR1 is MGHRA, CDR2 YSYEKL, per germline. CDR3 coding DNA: TGCGCCAGCAGCCAGACAGGAGTGAATGGAAACACCATATATTTT. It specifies CASSQTGVNGNTIYF.

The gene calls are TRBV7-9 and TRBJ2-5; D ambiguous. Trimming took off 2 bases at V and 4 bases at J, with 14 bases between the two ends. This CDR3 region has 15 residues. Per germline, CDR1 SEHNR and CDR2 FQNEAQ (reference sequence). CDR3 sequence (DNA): TGTGCCAGCAGCTTAAGTATCCCAACGGGAGAGACCCAGTACTTC. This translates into CASSLSIPTGETQYF.

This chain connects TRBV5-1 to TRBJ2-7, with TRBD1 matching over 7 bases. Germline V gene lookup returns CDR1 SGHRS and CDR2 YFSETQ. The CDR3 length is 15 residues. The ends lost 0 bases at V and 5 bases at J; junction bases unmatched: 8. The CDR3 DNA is TGCGCCAGCAGCTTGGGGACAGGAAGTTGGGACGAGCAGTACTTC. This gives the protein CASSLGTGSWDEQYF.

The CDR3, as DNA: TGTGCCAGCAGCCCCCAACCAAGACAGGGCACAGATACGCAGTATTTT. This codes for CASSPQPRQGTDTQYF. The chain joins TRBV7-9 to TRBJ2-3; a possible D gene is TRBD1 (6 bases). From germline, CDR1 is SEHNR and CDR2 FQNEAQ (reference sequence). The CDR3 has 16 amino acids. The germline V and J ends were trimmed by 5 bases and 1 base, with 16 bases remaining between them.

CDR3 nucleotides: TGTGCCAGCTCACCGATGACAGCCAAGGCAAGTAACTATGGCTACACCTTC. Translation: CASSPMTAKASNYGYTF. The J gene is TRBJ1-2, the V gene TRBV18; a possible D gene is TRBD1 (5 bases). There are 17 residues in the CDR3. Germline values: CDR1 KGHSH, CDR2 LQKENI. Trimming cost V 3 bases and J 1 base, with 18 bases left between them.

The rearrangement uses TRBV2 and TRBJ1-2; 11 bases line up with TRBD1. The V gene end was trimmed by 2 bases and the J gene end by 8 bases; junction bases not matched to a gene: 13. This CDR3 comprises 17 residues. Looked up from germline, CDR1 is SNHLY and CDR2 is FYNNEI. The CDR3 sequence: CASSEYGGTGGVLGYTF. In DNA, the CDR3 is TGTGCCAGCAGTGAATACGGGGGGACAGGGGGAGTATTGGGCTACACCTTC.

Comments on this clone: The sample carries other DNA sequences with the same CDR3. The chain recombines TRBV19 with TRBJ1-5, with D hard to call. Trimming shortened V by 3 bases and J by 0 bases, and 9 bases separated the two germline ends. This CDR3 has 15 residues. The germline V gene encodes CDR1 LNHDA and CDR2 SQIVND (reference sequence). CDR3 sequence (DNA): TGTGCCAGTAGTATTGGCGGCTATAGCAATCAGCCCCAGCATTTT. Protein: CASSIGGYSNQPQHF.

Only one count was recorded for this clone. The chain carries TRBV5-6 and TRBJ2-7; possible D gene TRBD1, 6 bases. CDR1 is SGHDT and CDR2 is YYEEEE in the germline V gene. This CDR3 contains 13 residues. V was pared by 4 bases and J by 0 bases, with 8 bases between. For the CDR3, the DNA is TGTGCCAGCAGCGGGGACATCTCCTACGAGCAGTACTTC. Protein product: CASSGDISYEQYF.

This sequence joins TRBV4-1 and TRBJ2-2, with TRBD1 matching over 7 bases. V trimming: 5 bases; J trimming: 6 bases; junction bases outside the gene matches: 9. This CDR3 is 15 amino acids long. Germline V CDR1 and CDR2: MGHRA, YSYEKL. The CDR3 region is CASSTDRVYSGELFF. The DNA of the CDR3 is TGCGCCAGCAGCACCGACAGGGTTTATTCCGGGGAGCTGTTTTTT.

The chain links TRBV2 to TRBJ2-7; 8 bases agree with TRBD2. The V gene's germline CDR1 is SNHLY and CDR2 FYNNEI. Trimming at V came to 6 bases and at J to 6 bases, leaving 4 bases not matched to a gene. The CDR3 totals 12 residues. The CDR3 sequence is CASRTRGGEQYF. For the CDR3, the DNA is TGTGCCAGCAGGACCCGGGGGGGCGAGCAGTACTTC.

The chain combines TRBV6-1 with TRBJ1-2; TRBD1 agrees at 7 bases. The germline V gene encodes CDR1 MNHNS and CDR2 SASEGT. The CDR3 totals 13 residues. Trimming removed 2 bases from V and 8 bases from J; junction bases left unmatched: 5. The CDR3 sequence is CASSEQGERGYTF. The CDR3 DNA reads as TGTGCCAGCAGTGAACAGGGGGAACGAGGCTACACCTTC.

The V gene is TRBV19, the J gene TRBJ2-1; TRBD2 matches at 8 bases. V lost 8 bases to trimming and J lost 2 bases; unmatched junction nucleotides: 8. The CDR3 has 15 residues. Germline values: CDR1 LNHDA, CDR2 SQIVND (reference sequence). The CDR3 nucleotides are TGTGCCAGTGGCGCGGGGGGCACCCCCTACAATGAGCAGTTCTTC. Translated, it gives CASGAGGTPYNEQFF. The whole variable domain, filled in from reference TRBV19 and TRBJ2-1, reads DGGITQSPKYLFRKEGQNVTLSCEQNLNHDAMYWYRQDPGQGLRLIYYSQIVNDFQKGDIAEGYSVSREKKESFPLTVTSAQKNPTAFYLCASGAGGTPYNEQFFGPGTRLTVL.

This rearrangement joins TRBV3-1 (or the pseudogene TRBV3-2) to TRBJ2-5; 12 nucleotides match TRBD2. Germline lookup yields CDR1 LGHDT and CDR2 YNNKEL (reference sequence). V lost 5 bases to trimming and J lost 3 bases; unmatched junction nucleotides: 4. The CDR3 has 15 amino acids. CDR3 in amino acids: CASSLTSGGKETQYF. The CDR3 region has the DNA TGTGCCAGCAGCTTGACTAGCGGGGGCAAAGAGACCCAGTACTTC.

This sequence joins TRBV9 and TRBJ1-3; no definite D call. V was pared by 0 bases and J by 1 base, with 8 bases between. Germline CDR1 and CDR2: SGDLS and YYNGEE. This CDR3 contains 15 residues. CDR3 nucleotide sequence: TGTGCCAGCAGCGTAGCCCCTAATTCTGGAAACACCATATATTTT. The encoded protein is CASSVAPNSGNTIYF. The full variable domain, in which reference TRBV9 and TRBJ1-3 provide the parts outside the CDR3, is DSGVTQTPKHLITATGQRVTLRCSPRSGDLSVYWYQQSLDQGLQFLIQYYNGEERAKGNILERFSAQQFPDLHSELNLSSLELGDSALYFCASSVAPNSGNTIYFGEGSWLTVV.